Sequencing of this TCR beta chain was carried out in a study of blood T cell repertoires in COVID-19. The wider study: Whether acute or convalescent, the COVID-19 samples came from the United States, Italy and Spain. The cDNA or gDNA used as material had been derived from T cells, B-cell-depleted T cells, or PBMCs.

Germline CDR1 and CDR2: MDHEN and SYDVKM. V was pared by 4 bases and J by 2 bases, with 12 bases of the junction left unmatched. This CDR3 is 17 amino acids long. As processed by the authors: Reference gene primer amplification gave estimated nucleated cell counts. This table comes from immunoSEQ multiplex PCR, and its TCRdb copy is limited to in-frame clones, with some not included. Clone size and V and J calls were adopted from that table, with D and trimming inferred from the DNA. This sample yields some 48,000 clones, of which roughly 90% are seen a single time; 3% to 3.5% belongs to the top ten.

Sequenced material: peripheral blood. This receptor was taken from a man in his forties or fifties with active COVID-19. The chain couples TRBV28 to TRBJ2-3, with 7 nucleotides matching TRBD2. The CDR3 sequence is CASSSPFTLAYTDTQYF. As DNA, the CDR3 is TGTGCCAGCAGTTCCCCTTTTACACTAGCGTACACAGATACGCAGTATTTT.